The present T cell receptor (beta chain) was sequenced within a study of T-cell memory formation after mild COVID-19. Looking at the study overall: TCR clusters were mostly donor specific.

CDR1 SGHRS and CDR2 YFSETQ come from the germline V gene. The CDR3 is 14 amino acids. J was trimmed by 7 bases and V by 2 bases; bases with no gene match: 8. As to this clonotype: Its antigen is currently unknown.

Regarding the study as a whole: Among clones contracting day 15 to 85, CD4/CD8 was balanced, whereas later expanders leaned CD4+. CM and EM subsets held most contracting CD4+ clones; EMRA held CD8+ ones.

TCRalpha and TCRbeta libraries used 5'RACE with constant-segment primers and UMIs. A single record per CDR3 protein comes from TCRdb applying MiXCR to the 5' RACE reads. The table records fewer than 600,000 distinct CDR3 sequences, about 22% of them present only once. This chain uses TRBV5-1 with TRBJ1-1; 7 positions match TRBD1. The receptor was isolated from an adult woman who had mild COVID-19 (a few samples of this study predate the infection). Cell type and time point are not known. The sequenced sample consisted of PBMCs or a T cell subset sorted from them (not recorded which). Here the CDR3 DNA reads TGCGCCAGCAGCTTAACCGGGACAGCAGTTGAAGCTTTCTTT. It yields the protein CASSLTGTAVEAFF.